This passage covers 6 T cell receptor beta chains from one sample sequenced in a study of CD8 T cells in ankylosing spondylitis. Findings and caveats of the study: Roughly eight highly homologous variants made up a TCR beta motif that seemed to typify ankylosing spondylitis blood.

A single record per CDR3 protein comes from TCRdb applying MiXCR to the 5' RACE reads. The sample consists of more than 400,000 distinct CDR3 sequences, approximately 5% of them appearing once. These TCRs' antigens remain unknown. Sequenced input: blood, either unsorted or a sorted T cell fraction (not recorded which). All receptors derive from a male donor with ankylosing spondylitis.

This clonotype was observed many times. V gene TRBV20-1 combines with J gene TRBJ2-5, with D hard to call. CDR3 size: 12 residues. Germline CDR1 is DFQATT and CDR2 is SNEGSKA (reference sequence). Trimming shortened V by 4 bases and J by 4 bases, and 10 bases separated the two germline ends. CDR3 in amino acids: CSAKRTVETQYF. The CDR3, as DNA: TGCAGTGCTAAAAGGACGGTAGAGACCCAGTACTTC.

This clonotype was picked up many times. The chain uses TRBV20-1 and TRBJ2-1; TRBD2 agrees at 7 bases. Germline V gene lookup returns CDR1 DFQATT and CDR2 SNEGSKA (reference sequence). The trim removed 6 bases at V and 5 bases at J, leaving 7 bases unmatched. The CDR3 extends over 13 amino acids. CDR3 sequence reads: CSARGGSNNEQFF. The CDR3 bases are TGCAGTGCCCGGGGCGGGAGCAACAATGAGCAGTTCTTC.

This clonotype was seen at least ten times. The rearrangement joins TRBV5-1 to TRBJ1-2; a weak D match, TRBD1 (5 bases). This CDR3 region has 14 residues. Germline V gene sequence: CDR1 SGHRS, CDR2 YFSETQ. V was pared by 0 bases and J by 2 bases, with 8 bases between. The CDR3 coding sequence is TGCGCCAGCAGCTTGGATGGACACAACTATGGCTACACCTTC. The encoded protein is CASSLDGHNYGYTF.

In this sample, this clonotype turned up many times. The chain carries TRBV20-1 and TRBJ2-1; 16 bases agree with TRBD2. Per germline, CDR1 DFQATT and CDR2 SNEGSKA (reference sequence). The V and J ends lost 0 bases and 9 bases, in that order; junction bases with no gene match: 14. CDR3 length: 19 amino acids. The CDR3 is CSARDFRGRGTSGRGEQFF. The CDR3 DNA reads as TGCAGTGCTAGAGATTTCCGGGGAAGAGGGACTAGCGGGAGGGGTGAGCAGTTCTTC.

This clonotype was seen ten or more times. The CDR3 here is CSAGDSRASYLNEQFF. The DNA for the CDR3 is TGCAGTGCCGGGGACAGCCGGGCCTCTTATCTCAATGAGCAGTTCTTC. V and J are TRBV20-1 and TRBJ2-1, with 7 bases lining up with TRBD1. CDR1 and CDR2 (germline): DFQATT, SNEGSKA (reference sequence). The CDR3 covers 16 residues. Germline trimming cut 6 bases from V and 6 bases from J; bases unmatched to any gene: 17.

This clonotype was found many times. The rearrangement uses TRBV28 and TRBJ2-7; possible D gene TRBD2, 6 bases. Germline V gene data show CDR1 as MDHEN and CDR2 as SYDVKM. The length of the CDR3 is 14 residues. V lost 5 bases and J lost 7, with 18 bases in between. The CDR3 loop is CASSPGRGFGEQYF. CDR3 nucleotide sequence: TGTGCCAGCAGTCCCGGTCGGGGGTTTGGGGAGCAGTACTTC.